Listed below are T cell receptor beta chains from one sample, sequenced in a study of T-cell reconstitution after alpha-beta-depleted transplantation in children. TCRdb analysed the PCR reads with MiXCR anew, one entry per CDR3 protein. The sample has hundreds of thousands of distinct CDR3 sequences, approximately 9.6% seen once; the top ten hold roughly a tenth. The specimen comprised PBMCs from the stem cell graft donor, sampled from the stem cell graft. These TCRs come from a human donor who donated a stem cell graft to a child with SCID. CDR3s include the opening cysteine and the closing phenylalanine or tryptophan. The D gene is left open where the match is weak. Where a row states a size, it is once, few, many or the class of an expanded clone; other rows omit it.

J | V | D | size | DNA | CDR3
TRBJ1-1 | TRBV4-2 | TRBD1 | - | TGTGCCAGCAGCCAAGTCGGTGACAGGGTGAACACTGAAGCTTTCTTT | CASSQVGDRVNTEAFF
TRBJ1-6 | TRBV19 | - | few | - | CASSILARGNSPLHF
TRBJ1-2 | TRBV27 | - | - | TGTGCCAGCAGTTCTGGGACATCGGCCGGGAGTGTCTATGGCTACACCTTC | CASSSGTSAGSVYGYTF
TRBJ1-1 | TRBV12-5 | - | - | TGTGCTAGTGGTTTAGACCTTGGAACTGAAGCTTTCTTT | CASGLDLGTEAFF
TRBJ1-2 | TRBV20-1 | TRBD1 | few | TGCAGTGCTAGACCGTCAGGGGGCGCCGTCTTGGATGGCTACACCTTC | CSARPSGGAVLDGYTF
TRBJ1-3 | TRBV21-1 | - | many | TGTGCCAGCATCAAAACCCGGACAGCTGGAAACACCATATATTTT | CASIKTRTAGNTIYF
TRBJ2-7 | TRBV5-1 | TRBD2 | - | TGCGCCAGCACTACGGGAGGGAGCGTGCCCTCCGAGCAGTACTTC | CASTTGGSVPSEQYF
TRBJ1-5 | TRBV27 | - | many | TGTGCCAGCAGTTTAGATCAGCCCCAGCATTTT | CASSLDQPQHF
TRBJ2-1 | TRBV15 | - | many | TGTGCCACCAGCAGAGTCTTATTGGTGGACGATGAGCAGTTCTTC | CATSRVLLVDDEQFF
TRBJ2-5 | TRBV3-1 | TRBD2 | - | TGTGCCAGCAGCCACGGGACTAGTGTTTTGAAGACCCAGTACTTC | CASSHGTSVLKTQYF
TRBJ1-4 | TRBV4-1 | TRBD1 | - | TGCGCCAGCAGCCCGACAGGGAGTAATGAAAAACTGTTTTTT | CASSPTGSNEKLFF
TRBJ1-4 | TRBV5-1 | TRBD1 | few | TGCGCCAGCAGCCGCAACGGACAGGAGGATGAAAAACTGTTTTTT | CASSRNGQEDEKLFF
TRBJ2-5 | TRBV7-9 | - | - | TGTGCCAGCAGTTCGAGGGGGATTCAAGAGACCCAGTACTTC | CASSSRGIQETQYF
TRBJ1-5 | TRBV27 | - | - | TGTGCCAGCGGGCAGGAGGGGCGCAATCAGCCCCAGCATTTT | CASGQEGRNQPQHF
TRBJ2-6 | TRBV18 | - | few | TGTGCCAGCTCACCGGTGCGGGCAGAGAGCTCTGGGGCCAACGTCCTGACTTTC | CASSPVRAESSGANVLTF
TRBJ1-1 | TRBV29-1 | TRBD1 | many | TGCAGCGGCGACAGGGGGTTGAACACTGAAGCTTTCTTT | CSGDRGLNTEAFF
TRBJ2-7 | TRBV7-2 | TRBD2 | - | TGTGCCAGCAGTACGGGATGGGACGGGAGGTCCTACGAGCAGTACTTC | CASSTGWDGRSYEQYF
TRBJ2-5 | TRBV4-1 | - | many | TGCGCCAGCAGCCAAGGTATATTAGAGACCCAGTACTTC | CASSQGILETQYF
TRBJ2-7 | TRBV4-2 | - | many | TGTGCCAGCAGCCAAGAGGTGACTTCCGAGCCGTACTTC | CASSQEVTSEPYF
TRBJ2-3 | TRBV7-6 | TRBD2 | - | TGTGCCAGCAGCCCGACCTTAAGCGGGGGGCTAACAGATACGCAGTATTTT | CASSPTLSGGLTDTQYF
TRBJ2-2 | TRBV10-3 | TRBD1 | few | TGTGCCATCTTACGACAGGGGGACACCGGGGAGCTGTTTTTT | CAILRQGDTGELFF
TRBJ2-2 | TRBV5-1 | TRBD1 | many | TGCGCCAGCAGCACGGGACAGACCGGGGAGCTGTTTTTT | CASSTGQTGELFF
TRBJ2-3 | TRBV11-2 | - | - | TGTGCCAGCATCCGAGGGGGGGGAAAAGATACGCAGTATTTT | CASIRGGGKDTQYF
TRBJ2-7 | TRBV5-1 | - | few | TGCGCCAGCGGCGGGACCGGTTACGAGCAGTACTTC | CASGGTGYEQYF
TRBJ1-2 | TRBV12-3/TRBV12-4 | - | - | TGTGCCAGCAACCTAGCCGACAGACAGAACTATGGCTACACCTTC | CASNLADRQNYGYTF
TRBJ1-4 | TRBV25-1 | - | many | TGTGCCAGCAGTGAAGTCGTGACACTAGCAACTAATGAAAAACTGTTTTTT | CASSEVVTLATNEKLFF
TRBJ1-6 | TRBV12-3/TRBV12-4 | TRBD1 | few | TGTGCCAGCAGCTACAGGGGCGGAAATTCACCCCTCCACTTT | CASSYRGGNSPLHF
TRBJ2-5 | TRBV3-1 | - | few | TGTGCCAGCAGCCAAGAGGAGCGGTGGGTGGAGACCCAGTACTTC | CASSQEERWVETQYF
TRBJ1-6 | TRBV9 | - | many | TGTGCCAGCAGCGTAGAGGACAGACGAAATTCACCCCTCCACTTT | CASSVEDRRNSPLHF
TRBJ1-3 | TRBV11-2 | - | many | TGTGCCAGCAGCTTTGCCTCTGGAAACACCATATATTTT | CASSFASGNTIYF
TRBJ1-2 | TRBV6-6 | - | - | TGTGCCAGCAGTAAGGGTTTCGAGGGCTACACCTTC | CASSKGFEGYTF
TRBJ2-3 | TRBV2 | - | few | TGTGCCAGCAGTGTTCAAGACACAGGCCCCCAAATCACAGATACGCAGTATTTT | CASSVQDTGPQITDTQYF
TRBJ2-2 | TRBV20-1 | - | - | TGCAGTGCTAGAGATCGGGACGGTGGAACCGGGGAGCTGTTTTTT | CSARDRDGGTGELFF
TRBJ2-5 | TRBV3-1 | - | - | TGTGCCAGCAGCTATCCTAGCAGGGAGACCCAGTACTTC | CASSYPSRETQYF
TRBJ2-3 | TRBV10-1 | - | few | TGCGCCAGCAGTGAGTCGGGGCAGCTCACAGATACGCAGTATTTT | CASSESGQLTDTQYF
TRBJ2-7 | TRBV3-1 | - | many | TGTGCCAGCAGCCAAAGAGTGGGGGAGCAGTACTTC | CASSQRVGEQYF
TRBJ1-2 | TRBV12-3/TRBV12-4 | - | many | TGTGCCAGCAGTTTTAGAGGGGTTAGAATTTCGTCCTATGGCTACACCTTC | CASSFRGVRISSYGYTF
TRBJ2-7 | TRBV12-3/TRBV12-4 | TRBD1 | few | TGTGCCAGCAGCCGACAGGGACACTACGAGCAGTACTTC | CASSRQGHYEQYF
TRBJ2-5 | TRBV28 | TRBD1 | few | TGTGCCAGCAGTCTTTCAGGGGGCGGCCAAGAGACCCAGTACTTC | CASSLSGGGQETQYF
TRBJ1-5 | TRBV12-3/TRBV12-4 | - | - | TGTGCCAGCAGTACCAACCAGGGAATTCAGCCCCAGCATTTT | CASSTNQGIQPQHF
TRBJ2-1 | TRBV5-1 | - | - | TGCGCCAGCAGTAGGGGGGCCCTAAATGAGCAGTTCTTC | CASSRGALNEQFF
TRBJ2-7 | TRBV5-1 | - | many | TGCGCCAGTTCCGACGGAACCTACGAGCAGTACTTC | CASSDGTYEQYF
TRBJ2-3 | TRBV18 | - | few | TGTGCCAGCTCACCACCGCGCGGGCTGACAGATACGCAGTATTTT | CASSPPRGLTDTQYF
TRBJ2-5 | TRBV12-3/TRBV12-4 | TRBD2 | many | TGTGCCAGCAGTAGTCTAGCGGGGGCTTACCAAGAGACCCAGTACTTC | CASSSLAGAYQETQYF
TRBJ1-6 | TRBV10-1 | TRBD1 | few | TGCGCCAGCAGAGGACAGGGGGTGGATTCACCCCTCCACTTT | CASRGQGVDSPLHF